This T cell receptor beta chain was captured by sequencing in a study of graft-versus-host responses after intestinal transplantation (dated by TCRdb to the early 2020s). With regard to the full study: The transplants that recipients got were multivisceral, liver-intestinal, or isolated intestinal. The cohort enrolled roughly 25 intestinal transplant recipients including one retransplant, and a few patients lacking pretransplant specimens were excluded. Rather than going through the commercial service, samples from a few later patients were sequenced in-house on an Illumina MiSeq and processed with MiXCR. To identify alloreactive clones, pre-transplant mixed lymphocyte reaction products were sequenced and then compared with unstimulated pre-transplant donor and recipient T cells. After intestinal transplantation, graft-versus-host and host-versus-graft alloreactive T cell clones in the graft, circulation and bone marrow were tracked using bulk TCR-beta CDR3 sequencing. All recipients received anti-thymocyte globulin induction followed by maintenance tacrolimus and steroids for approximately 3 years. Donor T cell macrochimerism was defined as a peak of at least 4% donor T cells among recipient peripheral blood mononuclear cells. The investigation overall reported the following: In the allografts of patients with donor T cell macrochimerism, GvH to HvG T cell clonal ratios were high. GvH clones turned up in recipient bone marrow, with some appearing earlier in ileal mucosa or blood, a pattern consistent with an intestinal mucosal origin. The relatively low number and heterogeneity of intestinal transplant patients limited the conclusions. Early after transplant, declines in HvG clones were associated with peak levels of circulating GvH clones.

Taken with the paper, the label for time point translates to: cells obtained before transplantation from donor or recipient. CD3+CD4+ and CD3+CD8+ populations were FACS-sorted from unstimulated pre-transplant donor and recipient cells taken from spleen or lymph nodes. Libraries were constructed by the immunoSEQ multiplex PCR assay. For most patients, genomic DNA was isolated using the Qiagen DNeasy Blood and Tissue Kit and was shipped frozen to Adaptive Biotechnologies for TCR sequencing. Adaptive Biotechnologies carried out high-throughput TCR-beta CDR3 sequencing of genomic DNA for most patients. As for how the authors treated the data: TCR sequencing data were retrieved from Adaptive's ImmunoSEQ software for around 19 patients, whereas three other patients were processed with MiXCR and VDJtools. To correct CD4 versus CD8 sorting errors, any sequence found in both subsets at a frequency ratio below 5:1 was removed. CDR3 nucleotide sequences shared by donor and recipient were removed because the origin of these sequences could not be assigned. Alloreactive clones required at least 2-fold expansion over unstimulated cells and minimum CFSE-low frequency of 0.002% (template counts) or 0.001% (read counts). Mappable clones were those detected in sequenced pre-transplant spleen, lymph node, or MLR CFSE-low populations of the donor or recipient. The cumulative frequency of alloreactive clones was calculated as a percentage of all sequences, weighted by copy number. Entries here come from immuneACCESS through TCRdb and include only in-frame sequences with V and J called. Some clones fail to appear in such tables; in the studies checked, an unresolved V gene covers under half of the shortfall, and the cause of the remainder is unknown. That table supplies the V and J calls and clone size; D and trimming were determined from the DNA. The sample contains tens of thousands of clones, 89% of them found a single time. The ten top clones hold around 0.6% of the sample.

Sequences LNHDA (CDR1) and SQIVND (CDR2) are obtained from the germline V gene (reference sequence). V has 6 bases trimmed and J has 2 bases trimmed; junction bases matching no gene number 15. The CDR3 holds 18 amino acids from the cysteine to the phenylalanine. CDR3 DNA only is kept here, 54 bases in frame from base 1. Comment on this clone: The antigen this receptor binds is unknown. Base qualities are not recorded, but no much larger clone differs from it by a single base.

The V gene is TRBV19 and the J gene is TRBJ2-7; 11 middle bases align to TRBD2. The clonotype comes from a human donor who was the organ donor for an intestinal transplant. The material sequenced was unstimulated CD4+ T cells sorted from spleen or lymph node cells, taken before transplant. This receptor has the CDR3 CASRGKRLGLADPYEQYF. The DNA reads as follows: TGTGCCAGTAGAGGAAAGCGATTGGGACTAGCGGACCCCTACGAGCAGTACTTC.